This T cell receptor (beta chain) was documented in a study of shared clonotypes between healthy human individuals. Deletions cut 2 bases from V and 7 bases from J, with 14 bases between. CDR3 length equals 15 residues. CDR1 MDHEN and CDR2 SYDVKM come from the germline V gene. Libraries were prepared by immunoSEQ multiplex PCR; TCRdb keeps only in-frame clonotypes and omits some of them. The table has about 2.3 million clones, under 95% seen once. This chain uses TRBV28 with TRBJ1-4, with D perhaps matching TRBD1 (6 bases). The TCR originated in a man between 18 and 35 years old in good health. Some clones in this sample may be carry-over from other donors' samples. Sequencing was performed on naive CD4+ T cells from PBMCs. Subset given: CD45RA+ positively selected. CDR3 loop: CASSLRRGPGEKLFF. Here the CDR3 DNA reads TGTGCCAGCAGTTTAAGGCGGGGGCCGGGTGAAAAACTGTTTTTT.